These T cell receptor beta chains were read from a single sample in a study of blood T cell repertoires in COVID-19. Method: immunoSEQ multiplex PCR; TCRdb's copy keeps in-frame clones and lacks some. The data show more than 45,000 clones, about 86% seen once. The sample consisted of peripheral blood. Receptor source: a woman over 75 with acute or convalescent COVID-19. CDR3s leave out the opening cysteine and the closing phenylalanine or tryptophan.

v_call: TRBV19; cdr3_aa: ASSGTENSPLH
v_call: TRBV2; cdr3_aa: ASSSGTDLRAQH
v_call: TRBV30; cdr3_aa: AWSGGSGGAWEQPQH
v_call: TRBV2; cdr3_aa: ASSVGERGGSAAQY
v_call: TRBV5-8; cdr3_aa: ASSLWGPLYEQY
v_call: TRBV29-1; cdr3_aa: SVSGTASSYNEQF
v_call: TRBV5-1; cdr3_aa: ASSPLGRGGTEAF
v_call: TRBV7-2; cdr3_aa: ASSLDRKNSPLH
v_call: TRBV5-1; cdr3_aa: ASSGSTGGPYEQY
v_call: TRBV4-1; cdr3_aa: ASSQVGISGPGELF
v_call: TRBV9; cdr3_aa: ASSFLGGNEQF
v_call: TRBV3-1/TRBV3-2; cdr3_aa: ASSQDIGTGYGYT
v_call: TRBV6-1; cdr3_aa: ASSENDRGARAF
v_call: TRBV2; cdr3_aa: ASTEDRGNQPQH
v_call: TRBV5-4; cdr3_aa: ASSHRGRENTEAF
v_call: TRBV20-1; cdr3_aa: SARIGYEQY
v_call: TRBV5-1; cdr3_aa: ASSLEGRGSDGYT
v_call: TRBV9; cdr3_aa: ASSEGVSNQPQH
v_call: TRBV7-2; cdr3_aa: ASRDIAGGRETQY
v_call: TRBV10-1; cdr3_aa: ASSESGLADEQF
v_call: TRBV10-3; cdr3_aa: AISESGRDTDTQY
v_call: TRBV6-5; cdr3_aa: ASLGGQAEAF
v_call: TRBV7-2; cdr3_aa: ASSLGARQNRNTIY
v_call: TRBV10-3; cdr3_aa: AISDEGLNQPQH
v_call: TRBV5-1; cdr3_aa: ASSQQGTDEKLF
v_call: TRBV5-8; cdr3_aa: ASSFRGNQPQH
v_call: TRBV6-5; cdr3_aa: ASSPGQLYGYT
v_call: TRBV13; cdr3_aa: ASSLRGQGMSTEKLF
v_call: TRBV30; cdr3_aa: AWSVTVTALDYGYT
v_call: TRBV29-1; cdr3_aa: SVGHDSNQPQH
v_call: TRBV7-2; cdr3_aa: ASSFRGAATEAF